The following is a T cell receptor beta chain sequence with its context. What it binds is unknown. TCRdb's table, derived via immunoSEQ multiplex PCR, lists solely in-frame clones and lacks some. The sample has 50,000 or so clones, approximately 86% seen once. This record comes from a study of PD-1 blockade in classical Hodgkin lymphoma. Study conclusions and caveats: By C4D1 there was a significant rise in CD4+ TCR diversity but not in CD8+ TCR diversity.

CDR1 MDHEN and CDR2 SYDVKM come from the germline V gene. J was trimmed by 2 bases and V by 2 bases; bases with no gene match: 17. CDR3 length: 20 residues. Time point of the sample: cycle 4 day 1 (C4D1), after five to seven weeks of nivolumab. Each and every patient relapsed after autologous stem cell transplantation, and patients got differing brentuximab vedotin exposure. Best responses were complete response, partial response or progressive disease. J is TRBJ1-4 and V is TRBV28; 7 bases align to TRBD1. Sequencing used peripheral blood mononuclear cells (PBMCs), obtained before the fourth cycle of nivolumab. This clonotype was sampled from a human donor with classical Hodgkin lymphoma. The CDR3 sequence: CASSLGSDRFYPKTNEKLFF. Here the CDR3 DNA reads TGTGCCAGCAGTTTAGGCTCGGACAGGTTCTACCCCAAGACTAATGAAAAACTGTTTTTT.